The clone carrying this T cell receptor beta chain was seen many times. These data belong to a study of T cells in Graves' hyperthyroidism and ophthalmopathy. PBMCs were derived from about 10 ml fresh peripheral blood. CDR3 length equals 15 residues. Germline CDR1 and CDR2: LNHDA and SQIVND (reference sequence). V shed 5 bases and J 7 bases; nucleotides not matched to a gene: 10. RNA transcripts yielded amplified TCR beta CDR3 regions. HTBI primers were used for first-round RT-PCR of the TCR CDR3. One entry per CDR3 protein, called by TCRdb with MiXCR from the multiplex PCR reads. The sample includes hundreds of thousands of distinct CDR3 sequences, about 14% seen only once; the top ten take 4.3%.

The J gene is TRBJ2-2, the V gene TRBV19; 7 positions match TRBD1. Material: blood. The clonotype was recovered from a woman aged 40 to 50 with Graves' ophthalmopathy. The CDR3 here is CASSHRDSPGGELFF. The CDR3 nucleotides read TGTGCCAGTAGTCACCGGGACAGCCCGGGCGGGGAGCTGTTTTTT.